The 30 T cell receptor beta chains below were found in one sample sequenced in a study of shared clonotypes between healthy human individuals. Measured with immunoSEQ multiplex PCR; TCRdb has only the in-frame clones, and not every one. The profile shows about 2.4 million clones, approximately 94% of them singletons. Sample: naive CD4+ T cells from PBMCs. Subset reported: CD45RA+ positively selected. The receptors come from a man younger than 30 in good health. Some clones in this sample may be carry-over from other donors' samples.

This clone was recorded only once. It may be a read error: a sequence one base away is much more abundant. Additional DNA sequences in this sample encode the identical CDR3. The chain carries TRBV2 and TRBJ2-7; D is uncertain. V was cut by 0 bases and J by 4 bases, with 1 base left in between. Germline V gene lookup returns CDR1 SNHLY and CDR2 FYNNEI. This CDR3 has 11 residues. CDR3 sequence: CASSEAYEQYF. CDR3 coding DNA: TGTGCCAGCAGTGAAGCTTACGAGCAGTACTTC.

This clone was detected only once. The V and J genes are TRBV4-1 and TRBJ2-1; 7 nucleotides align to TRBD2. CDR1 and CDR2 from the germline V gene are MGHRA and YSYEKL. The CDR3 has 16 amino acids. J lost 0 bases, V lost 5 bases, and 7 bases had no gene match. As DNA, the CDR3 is TGCGCCAGCAGCTCCATCGGGAGGAGCTCCTACAATGAGCAGTTCTTC. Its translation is CASSSIGRSSYNEQFF.

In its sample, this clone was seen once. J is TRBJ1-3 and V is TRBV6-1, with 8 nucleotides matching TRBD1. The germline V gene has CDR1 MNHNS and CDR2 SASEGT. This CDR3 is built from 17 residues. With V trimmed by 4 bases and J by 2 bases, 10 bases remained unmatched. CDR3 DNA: TGTGCCAGCAGTGTTTACAGGGGGATGAGGGCTGGAAACACCATATATTTT. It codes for CASSVYRGMRAGNTIYF.

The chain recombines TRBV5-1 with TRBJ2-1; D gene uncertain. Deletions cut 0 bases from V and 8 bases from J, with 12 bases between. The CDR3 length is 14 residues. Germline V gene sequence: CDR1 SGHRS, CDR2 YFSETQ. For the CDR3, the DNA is TGCGCCAGCAGCTTGGATCTGTACTGGGATGAGCAGTTCTTC. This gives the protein CASSLDLYWDEQFF.

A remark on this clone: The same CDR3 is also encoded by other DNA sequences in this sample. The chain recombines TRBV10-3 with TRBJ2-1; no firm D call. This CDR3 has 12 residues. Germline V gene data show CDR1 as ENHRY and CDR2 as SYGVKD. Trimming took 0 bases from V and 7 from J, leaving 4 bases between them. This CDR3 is CAISESGNEQFF. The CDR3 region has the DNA TGTGCCATCAGTGAGTCTGGGAATGAGCAGTTCTTC.

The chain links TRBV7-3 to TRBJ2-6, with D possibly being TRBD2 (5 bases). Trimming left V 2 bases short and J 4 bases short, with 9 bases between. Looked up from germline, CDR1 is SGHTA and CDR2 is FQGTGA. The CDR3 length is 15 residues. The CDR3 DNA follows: TGTGCCAGCAGCTTAGAGGGCACCGGGGCCAACGTCCTGACTTTC. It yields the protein CASSLEGTGANVLTF.

The CDR3 DNA is TGTGCCAGCAGTGCGGGGAGAGGGGGCAATGAGCAGTTCTTC. Its protein product is CASSAGRGGNEQFF. V and J are TRBV27 and TRBJ2-1; D is possibly TRBD1 or TRBD2 (6 bases each). V lost 5 bases to trimming and J lost 6 bases, with 14 bases between them. The germline CDR1 and CDR2 sequences are MNHEY and SMNVEV (reference sequence). The CDR3 has 14 amino acids.

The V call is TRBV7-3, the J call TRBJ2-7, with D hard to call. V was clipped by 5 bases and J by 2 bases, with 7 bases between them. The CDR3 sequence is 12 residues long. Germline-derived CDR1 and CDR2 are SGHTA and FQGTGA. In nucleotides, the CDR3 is TGTGCCAGCAGCGAAACAGCCTACGAGCAGTACTTC. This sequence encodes CASSETAYEQYF.

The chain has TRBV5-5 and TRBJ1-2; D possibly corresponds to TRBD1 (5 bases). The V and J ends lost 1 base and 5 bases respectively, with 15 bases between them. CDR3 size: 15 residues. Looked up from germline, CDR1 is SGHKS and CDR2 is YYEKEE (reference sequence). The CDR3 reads CASSLSGAARYGYTF. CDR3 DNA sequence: TGTGCCAGCAGCTTGTCTGGGGCGGCGAGGTATGGCTACACCTTC.

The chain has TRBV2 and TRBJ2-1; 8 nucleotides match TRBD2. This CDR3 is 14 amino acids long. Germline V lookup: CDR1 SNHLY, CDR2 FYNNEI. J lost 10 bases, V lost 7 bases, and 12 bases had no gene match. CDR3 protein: CASIDERESREQFF. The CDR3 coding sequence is TGTGCCAGCATAGATGAGCGGGAGTCAAGAGAGCAGTTCTTC.

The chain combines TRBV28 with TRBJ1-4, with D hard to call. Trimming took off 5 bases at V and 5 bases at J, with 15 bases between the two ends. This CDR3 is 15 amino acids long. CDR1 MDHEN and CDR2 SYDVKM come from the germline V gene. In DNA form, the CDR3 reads TGTGCCAGCAGTGATCAGGCCAGCCCAAATGAAAAACTGTTTTTT. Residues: CASSDQASPNEKLFF. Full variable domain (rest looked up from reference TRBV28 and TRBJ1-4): DVKVTQSSRYLVKRTGEKVFLECVQDMDHENMFWYRQDPGLGLRLIYFSYDVKMKEKGDIPEGYSVSREKKERFSLILESASTNQTSMYLCASSDQASPNEKLFFGSGTQLSVL.

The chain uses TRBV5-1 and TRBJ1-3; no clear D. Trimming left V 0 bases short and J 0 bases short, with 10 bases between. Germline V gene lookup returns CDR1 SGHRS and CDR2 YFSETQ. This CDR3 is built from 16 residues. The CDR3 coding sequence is TGCGCCAGCAGCTTGGATTGGTTTACCTCTGGAAACACCATATATTTT. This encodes CASSLDWFTSGNTIYF.

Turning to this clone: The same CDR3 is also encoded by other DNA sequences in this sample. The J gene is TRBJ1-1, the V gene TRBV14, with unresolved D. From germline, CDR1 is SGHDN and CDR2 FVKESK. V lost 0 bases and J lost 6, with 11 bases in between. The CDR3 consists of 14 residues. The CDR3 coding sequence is TGTGCCAGCAGCCAAGATCTGGGGAGAGCTGAAGCTTTCTTT. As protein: CASSQDLGRAEAFF. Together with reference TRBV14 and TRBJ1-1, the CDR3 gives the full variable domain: EAGVTQFPSHSVIEKGQTVTLRCDPISGHDNLYWYRRVMGKEIKFLLHFVKESKQDESGMPNNRFLAERTGGTYSTLKVQPAELEDSGVYFCASSQDLGRAEAFFGQGTRLTVV.

CDR3 residues: CASSRGQGAYEQFF. The CDR3 DNA is TGTGCCAGCAGCCGGGGACAGGGGGCATATGAGCAGTTCTTC. V usage is TRBV14 and J usage is TRBJ2-1; TRBD1 aligns across 12 bases. From germline, CDR1 is SGHDN and CDR2 FVKESK. The V and J ends lost 4 bases and 8 bases, in that order; junction bases with no gene match: 3. The CDR3 has 14 amino acids.

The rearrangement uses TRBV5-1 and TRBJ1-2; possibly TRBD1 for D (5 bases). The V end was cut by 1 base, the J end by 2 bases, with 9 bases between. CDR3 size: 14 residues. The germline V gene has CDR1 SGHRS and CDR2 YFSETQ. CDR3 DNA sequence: TGCGCCAGCAGCTTGCCAGGGAGAAACTATGGCTACACCTTC. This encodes CASSLPGRNYGYTF. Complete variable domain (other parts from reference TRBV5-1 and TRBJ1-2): KAGVTQTPRYLIKTRGQQVTLSCSPISGHRSVSWYQQTPGQGLQFLFEYFSETQRNKGNFPGRFSGRQFSNSRSEMNVSTLELGDSALYLCASSLPGRNYGYTFGSGTRLTVV.

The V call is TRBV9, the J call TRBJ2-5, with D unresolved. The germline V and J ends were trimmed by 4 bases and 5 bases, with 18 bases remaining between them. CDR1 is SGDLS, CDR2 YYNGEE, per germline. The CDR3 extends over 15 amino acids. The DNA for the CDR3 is TGTGCCAGCAGCCCCCATAGTGGAAACCCGGAGACCCAGTACTTC. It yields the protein CASSPHSGNPETQYF.

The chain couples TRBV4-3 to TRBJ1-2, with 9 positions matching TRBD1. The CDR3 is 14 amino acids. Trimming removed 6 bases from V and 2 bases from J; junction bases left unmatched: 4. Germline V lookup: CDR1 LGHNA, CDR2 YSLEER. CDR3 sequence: CASRPTGGNYGYTF. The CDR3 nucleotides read TGCGCCAGCAGACCGACAGGGGGAAACTATGGCTACACCTTC.

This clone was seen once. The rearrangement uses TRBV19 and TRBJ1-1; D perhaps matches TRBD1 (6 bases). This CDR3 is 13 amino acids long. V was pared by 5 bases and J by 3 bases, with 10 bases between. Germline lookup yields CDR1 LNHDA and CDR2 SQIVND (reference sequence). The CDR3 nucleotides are TGTGCCAGTAGTGGACAGCGATACACTGAAGCTTTCTTT. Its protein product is CASSGQRYTEAFF.

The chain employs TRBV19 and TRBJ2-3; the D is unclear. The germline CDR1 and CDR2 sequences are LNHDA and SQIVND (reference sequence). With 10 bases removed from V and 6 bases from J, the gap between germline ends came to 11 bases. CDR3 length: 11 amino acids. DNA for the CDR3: TGTGCCACCCAGAAGAGGGATACGCAGTATTTT. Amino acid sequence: CATQKRDTQYF. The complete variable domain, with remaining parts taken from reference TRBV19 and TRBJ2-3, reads DGGITQSPKYLFRKEGQNVTLSCEQNLNHDAMYWYRQDPGQGLRLIYYSQIVNDFQKGDIAEGYSVSREKKESFPLTVTSAQKNPTAFYLCATQKRDTQYFGPGTRLTVL.

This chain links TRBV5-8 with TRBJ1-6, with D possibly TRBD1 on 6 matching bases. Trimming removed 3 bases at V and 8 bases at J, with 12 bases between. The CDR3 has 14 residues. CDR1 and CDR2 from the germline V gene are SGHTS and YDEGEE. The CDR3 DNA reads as TGTGCCAGCAGCTACGGGACATGGGATTCACCCCTCCACTTT. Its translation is CASSYGTWDSPLHF. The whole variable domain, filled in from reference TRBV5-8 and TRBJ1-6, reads EAGVTQSPTHLIKTRGQQATLRCSPISGHTSVYWYQQALGLGLQFLLWYDEGEERNRGNFPPRFSGRQFPNYSSELNVNALELEDSALYLCASSYGTWDSPLHFGNGTRLTVT.

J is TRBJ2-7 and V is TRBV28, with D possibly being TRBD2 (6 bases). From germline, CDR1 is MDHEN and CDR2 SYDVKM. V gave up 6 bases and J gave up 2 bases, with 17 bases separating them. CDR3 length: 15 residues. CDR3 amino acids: CASRTSGARTYEQYF. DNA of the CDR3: TGTGCCAGCAGGACGTCGGGAGCGCGAACCTACGAGCAGTACTTC.

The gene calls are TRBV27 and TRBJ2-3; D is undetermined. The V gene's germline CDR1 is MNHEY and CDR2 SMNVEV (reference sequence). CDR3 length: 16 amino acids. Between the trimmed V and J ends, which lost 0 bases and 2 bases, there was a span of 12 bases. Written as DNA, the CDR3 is TGTGCCAGCAGTTTATCGGGATACTACAACACAGATACGCAGTATTTT. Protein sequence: CASSLSGYYNTDTQYF.

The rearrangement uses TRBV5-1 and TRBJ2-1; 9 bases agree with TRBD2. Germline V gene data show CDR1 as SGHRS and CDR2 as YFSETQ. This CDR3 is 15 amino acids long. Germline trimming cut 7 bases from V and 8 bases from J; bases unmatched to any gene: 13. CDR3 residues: CASSLQGTSSDEQFF. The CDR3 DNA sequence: TGCGCCAGCTCCCTACAGGGGACTAGCTCCGATGAGCAGTTCTTC.

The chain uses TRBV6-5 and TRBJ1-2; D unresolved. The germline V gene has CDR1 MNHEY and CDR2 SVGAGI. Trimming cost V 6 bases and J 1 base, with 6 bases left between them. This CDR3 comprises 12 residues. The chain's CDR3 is CASRDFNYGYTF. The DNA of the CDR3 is TGTGCCAGCAGGGACTTTAACTATGGCTACACCTTC.

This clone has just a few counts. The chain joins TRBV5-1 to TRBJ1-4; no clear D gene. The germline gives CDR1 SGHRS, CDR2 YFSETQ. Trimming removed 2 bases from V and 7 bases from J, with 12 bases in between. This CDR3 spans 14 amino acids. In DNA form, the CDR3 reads TGCGCCAGCAGCTTAGAAGATTCGGGTGAAAAACTGTTTTTT. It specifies CASSLEDSGEKLFF.

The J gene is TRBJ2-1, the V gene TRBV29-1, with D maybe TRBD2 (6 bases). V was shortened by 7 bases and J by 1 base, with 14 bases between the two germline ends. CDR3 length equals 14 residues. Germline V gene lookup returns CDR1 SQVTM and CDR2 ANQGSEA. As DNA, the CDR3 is TGCAGCGGGGCTACGGGGACTTCCTACAATGAGCAGTTCTTC. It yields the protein CSGATGTSYNEQFF.

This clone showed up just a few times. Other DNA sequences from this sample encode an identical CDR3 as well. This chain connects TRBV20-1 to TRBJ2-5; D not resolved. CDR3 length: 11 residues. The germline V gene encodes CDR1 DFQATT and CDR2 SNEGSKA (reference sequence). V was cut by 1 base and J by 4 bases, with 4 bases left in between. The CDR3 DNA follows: TGCAGTGCTAGAGGGGCAGAGACCCAGTACTTC. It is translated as CSARGAETQYF.

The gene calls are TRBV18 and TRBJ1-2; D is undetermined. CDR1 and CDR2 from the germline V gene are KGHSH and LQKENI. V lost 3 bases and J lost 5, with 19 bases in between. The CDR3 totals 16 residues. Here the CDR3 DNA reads TGTGCCAGCTCACCCCCGGGATCTCGGGAACCTTATGGCTACACCTTC. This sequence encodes CASSPPGSREPYGYTF.

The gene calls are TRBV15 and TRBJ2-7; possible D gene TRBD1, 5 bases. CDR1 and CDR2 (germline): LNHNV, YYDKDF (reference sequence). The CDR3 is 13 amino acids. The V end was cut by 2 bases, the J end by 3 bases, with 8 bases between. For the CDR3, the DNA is TGTGCCACCAGCAGAATTACAGGCTACGAGCAGTACTTC. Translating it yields CATSRITGYEQYF.

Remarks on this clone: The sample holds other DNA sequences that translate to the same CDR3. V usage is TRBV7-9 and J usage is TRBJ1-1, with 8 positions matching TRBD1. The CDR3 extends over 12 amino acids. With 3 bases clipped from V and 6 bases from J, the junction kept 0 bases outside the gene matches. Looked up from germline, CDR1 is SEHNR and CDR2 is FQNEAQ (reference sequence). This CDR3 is CASSLGQAEAFF. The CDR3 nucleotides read TGTGCCAGCAGCTTGGGACAGGCTGAAGCTTTCTTT.